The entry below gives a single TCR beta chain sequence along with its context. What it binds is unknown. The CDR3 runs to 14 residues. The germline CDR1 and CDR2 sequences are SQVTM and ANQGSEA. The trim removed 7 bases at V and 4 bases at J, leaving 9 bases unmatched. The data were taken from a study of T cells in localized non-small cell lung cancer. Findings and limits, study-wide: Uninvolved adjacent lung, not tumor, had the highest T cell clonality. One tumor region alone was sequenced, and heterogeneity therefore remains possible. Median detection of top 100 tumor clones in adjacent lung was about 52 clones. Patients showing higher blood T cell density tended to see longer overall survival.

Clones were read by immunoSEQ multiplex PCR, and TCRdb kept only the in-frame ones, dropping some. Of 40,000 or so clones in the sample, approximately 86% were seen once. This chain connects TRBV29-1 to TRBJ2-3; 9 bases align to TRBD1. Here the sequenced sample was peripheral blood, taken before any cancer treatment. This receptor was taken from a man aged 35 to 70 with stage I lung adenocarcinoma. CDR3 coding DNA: TGCAGCGGGAATGTACAGGGGGCCGCAGATACGCAGTATTTT. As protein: CSGNVQGAADTQYF.